The next 17 T cell receptor beta chains were all read from a single sample in a study of blood T cell repertoires in COVID-19 (dated by TCRdb to about 2020). The library was generated by the immunoSEQ multiplex PCR assay. Held by TCRdb, this immuneACCESS table contains in-frame sequences only and omits some clones. Under half of the omission traces to an unresolved V gene where checked; the cause of the rest is unknown. The sample table holds 99,000 or so clones, of which roughly 80% were seen once. Of the sample, around 4.8% falls within the top ten clones. Sequencing was performed on peripheral blood. Receptors were obtained from a man aged 60 to 69 with acute or convalescent COVID-19.

The chain employs TRBV28 and TRBJ2-3; 7 nucleotides agree with TRBD2. The J segment lost 2 bases and the V segment lost 6 bases, leaving 8 bases of the junction unmatched. This CDR3 is 15 amino acids long. Germline assignment: CDR1 MDHEN and CDR2 SYDVKM. For the CDR3, the DNA is TGTGCCAGCAGCTGGGCGGGAGACCCCACAGATACGCAGTATTTT. Amino acid sequence: CASSWAGDPTDTQYF.

J is TRBJ2-2 and V is TRBV7-2; 14 positions match TRBD2. Germline-derived CDR1 and CDR2 are SGHTA and FQGNSA. The CDR3 contains 17 residues. V lost 0 bases and J lost 7; bases outside the gene matches: 4. The CDR3 loop is CASSLAPGLAGGGELFF. CDR3 coding DNA: TGTGCCAGCAGCTTAGCACCCGGACTAGCGGGAGGCGGGGAGCTGTTTTTT.

The rearrangement links TRBV20-1 to TRBJ1-5; possible D gene TRBD1, 6 bases. V lost 3 bases and J 1 base, leaving 19 bases between the germline ends. The CDR3 consists of 17 residues. Looked up from germline, CDR1 is DFQATT and CDR2 is SNEGSKA (reference sequence). CDR3 DNA: TGCAGTGCTAGTCTTCCACAGGGTCGGGGCAGCAATCAGCCCCAGCATTTT. As protein: CSASLPQGRGSNQPQHF.

The table lists this clone with a count of one. With a much larger clone just one base away, this may be a read error. The chain joins TRBV27 to TRBJ1-1, with 8 nucleotides matching TRBD1. J was trimmed by 1 base and V by 6 bases; bases with no gene match: 1. Germline lookup yields CDR1 MNHEY and CDR2 SMNVEV (reference sequence). The CDR3 runs to 13 residues. The DNA for the CDR3 is TGTGCCAGCAGGGACAGGGAGAACACTGAAGCTTTCTTT. Amino acids: CASRDRENTEAFF.

The rearrangement joins TRBV2 to TRBJ1-6, with 8 bases matching TRBD1. Germline V CDR1 and CDR2: SNHLY, FYNNEI. The V and J ends lost 6 bases and 9 bases, in that order; junction bases with no gene match: 10. CDR3 length: 15 amino acids. The CDR3 is CASSQEQGVGSPLHF. The CDR3 DNA is TGTGCCAGCAGCCAGGAACAGGGGGTTGGTTCACCCCTCCACTTT. Combining the CDR3 with reference TRBV2 and TRBJ1-6 gives the whole variable domain EPEVTQTPSHQVTQMGQEVILRCVPISNHLYFYWYRQILGQKVEFLVSFYNNEISEKSEIFDDQFSVERPDGSNFTLKIRSTKLEDSAMYFCASSQEQGVGSPLHFGNGTRLTVT.

In regard to this clone: Other DNA sequences of this sample code for an identical CDR3. The rearrangement links TRBV24-1 to TRBJ2-3; TRBD2 aligns across 7 bases. J was trimmed by 0 bases and V by 1 base; bases with no gene match: 6. This CDR3 comprises 17 residues. Germline CDR1 is KGHDR and CDR2 is SFDVKD. Written as DNA, the CDR3 is TGTGCCACCAGTGATTTTTGGGCTAGCGGTAGCACAGATACGCAGTATTTT. It encodes CATSDFWASGSTDTQYF.

V gene TRBV6-5 combines with J gene TRBJ1-2; TRBD1 matches 9 bases. Per germline, CDR1 MNHEY and CDR2 SVGAGI. The CDR3 loop spans 16 amino acids. The V gene end was trimmed by 0 bases and the J gene end by 1 base; junction bases not matched to a gene: 3. DNA for the CDR3: TGTGCCAGCAGTTACTCTAGGACAGGGGATAACTATGGCTACACCTTC. Translated: CASSYSRTGDNYGYTF.

The chain links TRBV27 to TRBJ2-5, with D perhaps matching TRBD2 (6 bases). This CDR3 region has 15 residues. The V end lost 2 bases, the J end lost 1 base, and 11 bases lay between the germline ends. Germline loops: CDR1 MNHEY, CDR2 SMNVEV (reference sequence). The chain's CDR3 is CASSLRLGLQETQYF. For the CDR3, the DNA is TGTGCCAGCAGTTTACGACTAGGACTCCAAGAGACCCAGTACTTC.

This chain joins TRBV3-1 (or the pseudogene TRBV3-2) and TRBJ1-2; 7 nucleotides agree with TRBD1. Trimming cost V 4 bases and J 4 bases; bases outside gene matches: 6. CDR1 is LGHDT, CDR2 YNNKEL, per germline (reference sequence). The CDR3 has 14 amino acids. The CDR3 coding sequence is TGTGCCAGCAGCCCCACGACAGGGATCTATGGCTACACCTTC. It specifies CASSPTTGIYGYTF.

The chain is built from TRBV11-2 and TRBJ2-5; possibly TRBD2 for D (6 bases). This CDR3 region has 15 residues. Germline V lookup: CDR1 SGHAT, CDR2 FQNNGV. Trimming removed 5 bases at V and 0 bases at J, with 13 bases between. This chain's CDR3 is CASSRVGGYQETQYF. The CDR3 nucleotides are TGTGCCAGCAGCCGAGTTGGGGGGTACCAAGAGACCCAGTACTTC.

This clone was detected only once. This sequence joins TRBV7-9 and TRBJ2-1; a weak D match, TRBD2 (5 bases). Trimming removed 11 bases at V and 7 bases at J, with 24 bases between. The CDR3 extends over 15 amino acids. Germline CDR1 SEHNR, CDR2 FQNEAQ (reference sequence). The CDR3 loop is CAGQEGSITLNEQFF. The CDR3 nucleotides are TGTGCCGGTCAAGAGGGAAGCATTACATTGAATGAGCAGTTCTTC.

The rearrangement links TRBV7-3 to TRBJ2-1, with 7 positions matching TRBD1. Germline assignment: CDR1 SGHTA and CDR2 FQGTGA. This CDR3 is 15 amino acids long. Trimming removed 0 bases from V and 7 bases from J; junction bases left unmatched: 6. Here the CDR3 reads CASSLTGGEVNEQFF. CDR3 bases: TGTGCCAGCAGCTTAACAGGGGGCGAGGTGAATGAGCAGTTCTTC.

The chain joins TRBV5-1 to TRBJ1-1; possible D gene TRBD1, 5 bases. V was cut by 8 bases and J by 4 bases, with 12 bases left in between. CDR3 length: 12 amino acids. Germline V gene lookup returns CDR1 SGHRS and CDR2 YFSETQ. The CDR3 coding sequence is TGCGCCAGTTCAGGGTCGGGCACTGAAGCTTTCTTT. This translates into CASSGSGTEAFF. The variable domain in full, completed from reference TRBV5-1 and TRBJ1-1, reads KAGVTQTPRYLIKTRGQQVTLSCSPISGHRSVSWYQQTPGQGLQFLFEYFSETQRNKGNFPGRFSGRQFSNSRSEMNVSTLELGDSALYLCASSGSGTEAFFGQGTRLTVV.

V and J are TRBV10-1 and TRBJ2-3, with D perhaps TRBD1 (6 bases). Germline values: CDR1 WNHNN, CDR2 SYGVQD (reference sequence). This CDR3 comprises 14 residues. Trimming removed 2 bases from V and 6 bases from J, with 12 bases in between. The CDR3 region has the DNA TGCGCCAGCAGTGAGACAGGGCGGACTGATACGCAGTATTTT. It specifies CASSETGRTDTQYF.

The chain uses TRBV12-2 and TRBJ2-7; the table assigns TRBD1, which was not confirmed against the DNA. TRBV12-2 is marked as a pseudogene. The CDR3 contains 17 residues. CDR3 region: CASRLVSLSATEDKQYF. The CDR3 DNA reads as TGTGCAAGTCGCTTAGTGTCTCTCTCCGCGACCGAGGACAAACAGTACTTC.

In this sample, this clone turned up once. This chain links TRBV5-1 with TRBJ1-3, with TRBD1 matching 7 bases. Trimming cost V 2 bases and J 0 bases; bases outside gene matches: 2. CDR1 SGHRS and CDR2 YFSETQ come from the germline V gene. This CDR3 is built from 15 residues. Here the CDR3 DNA reads TGCGCCAGCAGCTTCGGGACAGTCTCTGGAAACACCATATATTTT. It codes for CASSFGTVSGNTIYF.

The CDR3 region is CASSLTWSQPQHF. The CDR3 nucleotides read TGTGCCAGCAGTTTAACTTGGAGTCAGCCCCAGCATTTT. This chain joins TRBV27 and TRBJ1-5; D ambiguous. The CDR3 consists of 13 residues. V gave up 2 bases and J gave up 6 bases, with 8 bases separating them. Germline V gene lookup returns CDR1 MNHEY and CDR2 SMNVEV (reference sequence).